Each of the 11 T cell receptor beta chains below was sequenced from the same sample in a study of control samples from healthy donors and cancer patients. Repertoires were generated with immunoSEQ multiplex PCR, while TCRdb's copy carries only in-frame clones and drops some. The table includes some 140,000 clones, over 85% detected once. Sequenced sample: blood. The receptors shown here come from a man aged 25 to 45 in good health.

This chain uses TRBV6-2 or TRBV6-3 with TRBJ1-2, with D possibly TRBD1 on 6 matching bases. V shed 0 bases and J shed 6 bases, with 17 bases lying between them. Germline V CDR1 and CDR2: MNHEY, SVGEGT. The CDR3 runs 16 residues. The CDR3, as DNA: TGTGCCAGCAGTTACTCGAGAATCGGGACAACTCATGGCTACACCTTC. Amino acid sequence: CASSYSRIGTTHGYTF.

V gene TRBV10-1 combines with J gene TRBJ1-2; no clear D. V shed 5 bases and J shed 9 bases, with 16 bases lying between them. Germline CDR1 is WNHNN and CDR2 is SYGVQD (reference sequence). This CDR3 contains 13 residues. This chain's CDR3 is CASSPGPRQSYTF. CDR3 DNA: TGCGCCAGCAGTCCGGGTCCCCGGCAGAGCTACACCTTC.

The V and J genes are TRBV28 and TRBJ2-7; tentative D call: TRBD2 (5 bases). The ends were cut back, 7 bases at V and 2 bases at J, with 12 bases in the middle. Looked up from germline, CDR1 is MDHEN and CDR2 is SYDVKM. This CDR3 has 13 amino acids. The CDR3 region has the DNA TGTGCCAGCATCGGGGTTTTCGCCTACGAGCAGTACTTC. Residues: CASIGVFAYEQYF.

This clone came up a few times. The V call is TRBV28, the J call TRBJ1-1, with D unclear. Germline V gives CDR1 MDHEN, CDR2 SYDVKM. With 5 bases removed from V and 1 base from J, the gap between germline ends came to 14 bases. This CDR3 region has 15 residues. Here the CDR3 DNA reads TGTGCCAGCAGTCTGAGCGGGATACAGAACACTGAAGCTTTCTTT. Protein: CASSLSGIQNTEAFF.

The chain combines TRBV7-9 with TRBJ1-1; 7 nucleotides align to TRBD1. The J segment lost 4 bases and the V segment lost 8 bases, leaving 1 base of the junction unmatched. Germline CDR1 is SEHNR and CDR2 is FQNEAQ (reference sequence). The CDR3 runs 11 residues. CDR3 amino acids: CASSGGTEAFF. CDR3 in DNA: TGTGCCAGCTCAGGGGGCACTGAAGCTTTCTTT.

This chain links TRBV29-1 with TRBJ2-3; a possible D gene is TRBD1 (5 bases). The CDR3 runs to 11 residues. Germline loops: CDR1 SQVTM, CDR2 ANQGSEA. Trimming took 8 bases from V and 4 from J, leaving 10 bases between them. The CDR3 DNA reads TGCAGCACCAAGACAGCAGATACGCAGTATTTT. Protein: CSTKTADTQYF.

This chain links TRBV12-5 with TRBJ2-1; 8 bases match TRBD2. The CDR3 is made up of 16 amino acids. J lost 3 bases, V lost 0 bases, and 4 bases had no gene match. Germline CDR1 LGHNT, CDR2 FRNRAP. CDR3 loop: CASGLVSGIGYNEQFF. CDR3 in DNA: TGTGCTAGTGGTTTGGTTAGCGGGATAGGCTACAATGAGCAGTTCTTC.

In DNA form, the CDR3 reads TGTGCCAGCAGCTCCCCCCATCCTAGAACCACTGAAGCTTTCTTT. As protein: CASSSPHPRTTEAFF. This chain joins TRBV5-4 and TRBJ1-1; the D is unclear. V was cut by 3 bases and J by 4 bases, with 16 bases left in between. Germline loops: CDR1 SGHNT, CDR2 YYREEE (reference sequence). The CDR3 extends over 15 amino acids.

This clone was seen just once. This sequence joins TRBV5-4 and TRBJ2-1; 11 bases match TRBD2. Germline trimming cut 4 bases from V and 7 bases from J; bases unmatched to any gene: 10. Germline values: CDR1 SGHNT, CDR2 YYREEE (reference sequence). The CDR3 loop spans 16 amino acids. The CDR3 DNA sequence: TGTGCCAGCAGCGAGCAACTAGCGGGAGTTGGAAATGAGCAGTTCTTC. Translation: CASSEQLAGVGNEQFF.

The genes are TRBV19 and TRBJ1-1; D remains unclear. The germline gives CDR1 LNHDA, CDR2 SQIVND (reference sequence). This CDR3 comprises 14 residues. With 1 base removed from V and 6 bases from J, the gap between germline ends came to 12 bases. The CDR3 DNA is TGTGCCAGTAGTATAGGTGGTCCTGGGGCTGAAGCTTTCTTT. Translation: CASSIGGPGAEAFF.

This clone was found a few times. The CDR3 loop is CATSDYRPSNQPQHF. The CDR3 DNA reads as TGTGCCACCAGTGATTACAGACCCAGCAATCAGCCCCAGCATTTT. The chain couples TRBV24-1 to TRBJ1-5, with D hard to call. V was shortened by 2 bases and J by 1 base, with 8 bases between the two germline ends. Germline V gives CDR1 KGHDR, CDR2 SFDVKD. This CDR3 contains 15 residues.